The 22 T cell receptor beta chains listed next were all sequenced from one sample in a study of shared clonotypes between healthy human individuals. Data came from immunoSEQ multiplex PCR; TCRdb stores just in-frame clones and leaves some out. The sample has hundreds of thousands of clones, roughly 95% seen once. Cells designated naive CD8 were CD45RO-negative and were positively selected for CCR7, with terminally differentiated effector memory CD45RA+ cells excluded. Material for sequencing was naive CD8+ T cells sorted from blood. These receptors originate from a woman aged 25 to 39 in good health.

This sequence joins TRBV19 and TRBJ2-7; unclear D gene. This CDR3 comprises 13 residues. Trimming removed 5 bases from V and 3 bases from J, with 11 bases in between. Germline CDR1 LNHDA, CDR2 SQIVND (reference sequence). The CDR3: CASSFGPDYEQYF. In DNA form, the CDR3 reads TGTGCCAGTAGTTTCGGACCCGACTACGAGCAGTACTTC.

As for this clone: Distinct nucleotide sequences in the sample also encode this CDR3. This rearrangement joins TRBV27 to TRBJ2-1; no firm D call. V lost 1 base, J lost 7 bases, and 5 bases lay in between. Per the germline V gene, CDR1 is MNHEY and CDR2 is SMNVEV (reference sequence). CDR3 length equals 12 residues. The CDR3 loop is CASSLYGNEQFF. The CDR3 region has the DNA TGTGCCAGCAGTTTATACGGGAATGAGCAGTTCTTC.

The chain has TRBV5-1 and TRBJ1-2, with D perhaps TRBD1 (5 bases). CDR1 and CDR2 (germline): SGHRS, YFSETQ. The germline V and J ends were trimmed by 0 bases and 1 base, with 16 bases remaining between them. The CDR3 runs to 17 residues. For the CDR3, the DNA is TGCGCCAGCAGCTTGGCCTTGCAGGGAGCAATTAACTATGGCTACACCTTC. Translating it yields CASSLALQGAINYGYTF.

This clone has a single count. The V and J genes are TRBV5-1 and TRBJ2-2; weak D call: TRBD1 (5 bases). V was shortened by 5 bases and J by 0 bases, with 14 bases between the two germline ends. This CDR3 has 16 amino acids. CDR1 and CDR2 (germline): SGHRS, YFSETQ. CDR3 protein: CASRDKKGTNTGELFF. DNA of the CDR3: TGCGCCAGCAGGGATAAAAAGGGGACGAACACCGGGGAGCTGTTTTTT.

This chain connects TRBV5-4 to TRBJ2-7; maybe TRBD2 (6 bases). CDR3 length: 12 residues. Germline CDR1 is SGHNT and CDR2 is YYREEE (reference sequence). V was clipped by 10 bases and J by 4 bases, with 15 bases between them. Written as DNA, the CDR3 is TGTGCCTCAGGGACTGGGGGTTACGAGCAGTACTTC. Residues: CASGTGGYEQYF. Complete variable domain (other parts from reference TRBV5-4 and TRBJ2-7): ETGVTQSPTHLIKTRGQQVTLRCSSQSGHNTVSWYQQALGQGPQFIFQYYREEENGRGNFPPRFSGLQFPNYSSELNVNALELDDSALYLCASGTGGYEQYFGPGTRLTVT.

V usage is TRBV19 and J usage is TRBJ1-6; possible D gene TRBD1, 6 bases. The CDR3 loop spans 14 amino acids. CDR1 is LNHDA and CDR2 is SQIVND in the germline V gene (reference sequence). Trimming stripped 9 bases from V and 5 bases from J, with 14 bases between. The CDR3 protein is CARSLRTDNSPLHF. DNA of the CDR3: TGTGCCAGATCCCTCCGGACAGATAATTCACCCCTCCACTTT.

V usage is TRBV5-6 and J usage is TRBJ2-1; D is uncertain. Germline assignment: CDR1 SGHDT and CDR2 YYEEEE. CDR3 length: 15 residues. The V and J ends lost 5 bases and 0 bases respectively, with 12 bases between them. CDR3 sequence (DNA): TGTGCCAGCAGTTACCCGACCCTCTCCTACAATGAGCAGTTCTTC. This encodes CASSYPTLSYNEQFF.

The J gene is TRBJ2-1, the V gene TRBV29-1; TRBD2 agrees at 11 bases. This CDR3 has 14 residues. CDR1 is SQVTM and CDR2 is ANQGSEA in the germline V gene. Germline trimming cut 5 bases from V and 10 bases from J; bases unmatched to any gene: 10. The CDR3 nucleotides are TGCAGCGTTCCTGTGGGACTAGCGGTTGGAGAGCAGTTCTTC. This codes for CSVPVGLAVGEQFF.

The J gene is TRBJ2-2, the V gene TRBV2; TRBD2 matches at 14 bases. Germline V CDR1 and CDR2: SNHLY, FYNNEI. This CDR3 is 18 amino acids long. V dropped 5 bases and J dropped 2; count of bases not matched to a gene: 7. The CDR3 region has the DNA TGTGCCAGCAGTCGAACCGGGACTAGCGGGGGAAACACCGGGGAGCTGTTTTTT. It codes for CASSRTGTSGGNTGELFF.

The V call is TRBV2, the J call TRBJ2-6; the D call may be TRBD1 or TRBD2 (5 bases each). CDR3 length: 20 residues. V was pared by 0 bases and J by 0 bases, with 18 bases between. Germline V gene sequence: CDR1 SNHLY, CDR2 FYNNEI. CDR3 in DNA: TGTGCCAGCAGTGAAGCGCGAGGGGCTATCTACTACTCTGGGGCCAACGTCCTGACTTTC. It specifies CASSEARGAIYYSGANVLTF.

This clone showed up just once. The sample holds other DNA sequences that translate to the same CDR3. The gene calls are TRBV27 and TRBJ1-1; D is unresolved. V was cut by 0 bases and J by 1 base, with 3 bases left in between. Per germline, CDR1 MNHEY and CDR2 SMNVEV (reference sequence). The CDR3 is 13 residues long. This chain's CDR3 is CASSLSANTEAFF. In nucleotides, the CDR3 is TGTGCCAGCAGTTTATCCGCGAACACTGAAGCTTTCTTT.

This clone was recorded only once. The chain links TRBV4-2 to TRBJ2-7; TRBD2 aligns across 11 bases. V lost 0 bases to trimming and J lost 3 bases; unmatched junction nucleotides: 10. This CDR3 is 18 amino acids long. The V gene's germline CDR1 is LGHNA and CDR2 YNFKEQ. This CDR3 reads CASSQDSATSGIYYEQYF. The CDR3 bases are TGTGCCAGCAGCCAAGATTCTGCGACTAGCGGGATTTACTACGAGCAGTACTTC.

About this clone: The sample holds other DNA sequences that translate to the same CDR3. The V and J genes are TRBV27 and TRBJ2-5; TRBD2 agrees at 14 bases. Germline CDR1 MNHEY, CDR2 SMNVEV (reference sequence). The CDR3 runs 15 residues. V lost 5 bases and J lost 4; bases outside the gene matches: 3. CDR3 amino acids: CASSPGTSGRETQYF. The CDR3 DNA sequence: TGTGCCAGCAGTCCCGGGACTAGCGGGAGAGAGACCCAGTACTTC.

The V gene is TRBV5-4, the J gene TRBJ1-3; tentative D call: TRBD1 (6 bases). The CDR3 covers 16 residues. Germline V gene data show CDR1 as SGHNT and CDR2 as YYREEE (reference sequence). Deletions cut 0 bases from V and 3 bases from J, with 13 bases between. CDR3 loop: CASSLDRGMDGNTIYF. CDR3 coding DNA: TGTGCCAGCAGCTTGGATAGGGGGATGGATGGAAACACCATATATTTT.

V is TRBV7-9 and J is TRBJ2-7, with no clear D. The germline V gene encodes CDR1 SEHNR and CDR2 FQNEAQ (reference sequence). The CDR3 loop spans 13 amino acids. V shed 5 bases and J shed 2 bases, with 10 bases lying between them. The CDR3, as DNA: TGTGCCAGCAGCCCCCTCGGACCCTACGAGCAGTACTTC. Amino acids: CASSPLGPYEQYF.

The chain links TRBV27 to TRBJ2-1; D is unresolved. The length of the CDR3 is 15 residues. CDR1 is MNHEY and CDR2 is SMNVEV in the germline V gene (reference sequence). The germline V and J ends were trimmed by 2 bases and 1 base, with 9 bases remaining between them. CDR3 bases: TGTGCCAGCAGTTTAGATCTGGGTTCCTACAATGAGCAGTTCTTC. This encodes CASSLDLGSYNEQFF.

The table lists this clone with a count of one. J is TRBJ2-3 and V is TRBV5-4; D ambiguous. Per the germline V gene, CDR1 is SGHNT and CDR2 is YYREEE (reference sequence). CDR3 size: 16 residues. V was clipped by 0 bases and J by 6 bases, with 17 bases between them. The CDR3 is CASSLALTGIGDTQYF. The CDR3 nucleotides are TGTGCCAGCAGCTTGGCTTTGACGGGTATAGGTGATACGCAGTATTTT.

This chain joins TRBV5-1 and TRBJ2-5, with D possibly TRBD1 on 5 matching bases. The CDR3 consists of 15 residues. Germline CDR1 and CDR2: SGHRS and YFSETQ. Trimming left V 3 bases short and J 5 bases short, with 17 bases between. The CDR3 sequence is CASSWMGQGPETQYF. CDR3 coding DNA: TGCGCCAGCAGCTGGATGGGGCAGGGTCCGGAGACCCAGTACTTC.

This chain joins TRBV27 and TRBJ1-1; 7 bases are shared with TRBD1. Germline V gives CDR1 MNHEY, CDR2 SMNVEV (reference sequence). Trimming cost V 5 bases and J 10 bases; bases outside gene matches: 13. The CDR3 runs to 14 residues. The CDR3 bases are TGTGCCAGCAGTCTCCAGTGGACAGGCGGGGCAGCTTTCTTT. Translated, it gives CASSLQWTGGAAFF.

The chain has TRBV7-9 and TRBJ2-7; TRBD2 aligns across 11 bases. Germline-derived CDR1 and CDR2 are SEHNR and FQNEAQ (reference sequence). This CDR3 comprises 14 residues. With 5 bases clipped from V and 3 bases from J, the junction kept 3 bases outside the gene matches. The CDR3 nucleotides read TGTGCCAGCAGCCTTACTAGCGGGGGCTACGAGCAGTACTTC. Its protein product is CASSLTSGGYEQYF.

The chain joins TRBV15 to TRBJ1-1; tentatively, D is TRBD1 (6 bases). The CDR3 contains 12 residues. Per germline, CDR1 LNHNV and CDR2 YYDKDF (reference sequence). V shed 6 bases and J shed 4 bases, with 9 bases lying between them. The CDR3 spells CATRGQFTEAFF. In DNA, the CDR3 is TGTGCCACCAGAGGACAGTTCACTGAAGCTTTCTTT.

This chain uses TRBV4-2 with TRBJ2-5, with D perhaps matching TRBD1 (6 bases). Between the trimmed V and J ends, which lost 0 bases and 4 bases, there was a span of 12 bases. This CDR3 region has 15 residues. CDR1 is LGHNA, CDR2 YNFKEQ, per germline. For the CDR3, the DNA is TGTGCCAGCAGCCAAGAAACAGGGATAGGAGAGACCCAGTACTTC. This codes for CASSQETGIGETQYF.